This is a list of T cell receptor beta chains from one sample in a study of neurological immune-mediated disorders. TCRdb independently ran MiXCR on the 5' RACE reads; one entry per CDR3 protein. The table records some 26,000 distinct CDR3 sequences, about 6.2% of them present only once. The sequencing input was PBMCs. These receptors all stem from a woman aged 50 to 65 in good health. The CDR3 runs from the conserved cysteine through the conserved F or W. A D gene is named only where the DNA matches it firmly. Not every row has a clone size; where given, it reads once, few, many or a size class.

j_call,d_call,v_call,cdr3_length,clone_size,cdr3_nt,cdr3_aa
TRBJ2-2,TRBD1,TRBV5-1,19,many,TGCGCCAGCAGCTTGGCCTTAGGGACAGGGATACTGAACACCGGGGAGCTGTTTTTT,CASSLALGTGILNTGELFF
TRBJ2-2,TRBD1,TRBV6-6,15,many,TGTGCCAGCAGTTACGGGACAGGGGCCCCCGGGGAGCTGTTTTTT,CASSYGTGAPGELFF
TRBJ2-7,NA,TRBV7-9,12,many,TGTGCCAGCAGCTTTGGGTTATACGAGCAGTACTTC,CASSFGLYEQYF
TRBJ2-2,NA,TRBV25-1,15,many,TGTGCCAGCAGTGAATATAATAGGGGTGCCGGGGAGCTGTTTTTT,CASSEYNRGAGELFF
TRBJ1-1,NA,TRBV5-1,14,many,TGCGCCAGCAGCTTGGATGTCGCGAACACTGAAGCTTTCTTT,CASSLDVANTEAFF
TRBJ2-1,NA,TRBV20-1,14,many,TGCAGTGCCTACAGCGGGCCCCCCTACAATGAGCAGTTCTTC,CSAYSGPPYNEQFF
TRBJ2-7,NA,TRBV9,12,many,TGTGCCAGCAGCCCCGGACACAGCGAGCAGTACTTC,CASSPGHSEQYF
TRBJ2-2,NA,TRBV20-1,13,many,TGCAGTGCTAGAGAGACAGCCCCCGGGGAGCTGTTTTTT,CSARETAPGELFF
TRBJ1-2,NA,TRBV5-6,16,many,TGTGCCAGCAGCTTAGGAGTTTCCCCATTAGGCTATGGCTACACCTTC,CASSLGVSPLGYGYTF
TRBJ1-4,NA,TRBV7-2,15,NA,TGTGCCAGCAGCGAAAGGAGTGCAACTAATGGAAGACTGTTTTTT,CASSERSATNGRLFF
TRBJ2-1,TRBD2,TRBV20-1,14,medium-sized,TGCAGTGCTATGATTCGGGACTACCGCAATGAGCAGTTCTTC,CSAMIRDYRNEQFF
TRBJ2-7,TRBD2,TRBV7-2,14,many,TGTGCCAGCAGCCCAGCGGGGGGCCCCTACGAGCAGTACTTC,CASSPAGGPYEQYF
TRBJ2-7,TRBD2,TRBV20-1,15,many,TGCAGTGCTAGACGACTAGCGGGGGGACAGTACGAGCAGTACTTC,CSARRLAGGQYEQYF
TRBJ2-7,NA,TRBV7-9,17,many,TGTGCCAGCAGCTCCGGAGGAGGGGAACGACCCTCCCGCGAGCAGTACTTC,CASSSGGGERPSREQYF
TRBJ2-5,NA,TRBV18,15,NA,TGTGCCAGCTCCCCGAAAGGGGGGCGAGGGGAGACCCAGTACTTC,CASSPKGGRGETQYF
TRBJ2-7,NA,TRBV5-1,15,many,TGCGCCAGCAGCTTTACCGGCGGGATCAGCTACGAGCAGTACTTC,CASSFTGGISYEQYF
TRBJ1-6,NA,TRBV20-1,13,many,TGCAGTGCTAGCCCTCGGACAGAATCACCCCTCCACTTT,CSASPRTESPLHF
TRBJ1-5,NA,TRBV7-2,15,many,TGTGCCAGCACCTCTGCCGGAGTCGGCAATCAGCCCCAGCATTTT,CASTSAGVGNQPQHF
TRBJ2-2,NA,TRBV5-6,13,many,TGTGCCAGCAGCTTCGGAGACACCGGGGAGCTGTTTTTT,CASSFGDTGELFF
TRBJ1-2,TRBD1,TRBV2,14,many,TGTGCCAGCAGCCCCGGGGGACAGGGGACGGGCTACACCTTC,CASSPGGQGTGYTF
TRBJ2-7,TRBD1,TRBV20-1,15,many,TGCAGTGCTAGTATCTCTTGGGACAGAACCTACGAGCAGTACTTC,CSASISWDRTYEQYF
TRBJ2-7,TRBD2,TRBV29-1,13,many,TGCAGCGTTGCCGGGACTAGCGTTTACGAGCAGTACTTC,CSVAGTSVYEQYF
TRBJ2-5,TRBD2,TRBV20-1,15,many,TGCAGTGCTGGCCCCAAGCGGGGTTTTATTGAGACCCAGTACTTC,CSAGPKRGFIETQYF
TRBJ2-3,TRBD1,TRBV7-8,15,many,TGTGCCAGCAGAGGGACAGCCCAGGGACCAGATACGCAGTATTTT,CASRGTAQGPDTQYF
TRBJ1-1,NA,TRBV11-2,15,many,TGTGCCAGCAGCTTAGAAAGTGGGGGCCGGGCGGAAGCTTTCTTT,CASSLESGGRAEAFF
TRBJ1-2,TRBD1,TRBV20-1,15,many,TGCAGTGCTAGAGATTCGGGACAGGGGAAGGATGGCTACACCTTC,CSARDSGQGKDGYTF
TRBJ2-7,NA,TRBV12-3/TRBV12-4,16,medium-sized,TGTGCCAGCAGCCGGACTTCGAGGACGGGCTCCTACGAGCAGTACTTC,CASSRTSRTGSYEQYF
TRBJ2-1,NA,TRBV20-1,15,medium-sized,TGCAGTGCCAGGGCTGGACCAAGCTCCTACAATGAGCAGTTCTTC,CSARAGPSSYNEQFF
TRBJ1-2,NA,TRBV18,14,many,TGTGCCAGCTCACAGGAAGGCCCTAACTATGGCTACACCTTC,CASSQEGPNYGYTF